The 2 T cell receptor beta chains below come from one sample, sequenced in a study of T-cell reconstitution after alpha-beta-depleted transplantation in children. Preparation of the TCRbeta library used unique molecular identifiers. TCRdb passed the PCR reads through MiXCR, listing each CDR3 protein once. The sample has about 640,000 distinct CDR3 sequences; 15% to 20% are singletons. The sequences come from PBMCs from the stem cell graft donor, collected from the stem cell graft. These receptors were taken from a human donor who donated a stem cell graft to a child with acute myeloid leukemia.

J is TRBJ2-3 and V is TRBV10-3, with 13 positions matching TRBD2. The V and J ends lost 2 bases and 1 base, in that order; junction bases with no gene match: 6. Germline V gene lookup returns CDR1 ENHRY and CDR2 SYGVKD. The CDR3 loop spans 18 amino acids. The CDR3 DNA reads TGTGCCATCAGTGAGCGAGGGACTAGCGGGGACCGCACAGATACGCAGTATTTT. Protein: CAISERGTSGDRTDTQYF.

This clonotype was counted at least ten times. V gene TRBV5-5 combines with J gene TRBJ2-3; 8 positions match TRBD2. The junction had 9 bases not matched to a gene; V was cut back by 4 bases and J by 2 bases. Germline CDR1 is SGHKS and CDR2 is YYEKEE (reference sequence). The CDR3 is 16 amino acids. The CDR3 DNA follows: TGTGCCAGCAGCCCCTTACCGGGGGGGATCACAGATACGCAGTATTTT. The encoded protein is CASSPLPGGITDTQYF.